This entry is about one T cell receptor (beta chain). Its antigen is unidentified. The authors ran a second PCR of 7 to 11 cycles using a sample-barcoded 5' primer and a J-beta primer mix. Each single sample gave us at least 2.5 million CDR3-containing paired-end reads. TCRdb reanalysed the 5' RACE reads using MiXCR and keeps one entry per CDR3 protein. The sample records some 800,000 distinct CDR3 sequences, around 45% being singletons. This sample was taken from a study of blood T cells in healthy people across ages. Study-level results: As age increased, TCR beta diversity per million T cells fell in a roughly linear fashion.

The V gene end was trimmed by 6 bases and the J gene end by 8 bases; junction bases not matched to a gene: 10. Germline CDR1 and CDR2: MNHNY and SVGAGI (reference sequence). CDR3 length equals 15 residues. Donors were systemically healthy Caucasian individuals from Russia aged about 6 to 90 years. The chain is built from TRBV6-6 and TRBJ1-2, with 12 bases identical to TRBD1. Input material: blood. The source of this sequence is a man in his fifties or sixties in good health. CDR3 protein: CASSNPGTGGHGYTF. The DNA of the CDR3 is TGTGCCAGCAGCAACCCTGGGACAGGGGGCCACGGCTACACCTTC.